This record covers a single TCR beta chain. This clonotype was picked up many times. No antigen is known for it. Base-call qualities are not available, and no considerably larger clone is one nucleotide away. The time point label for this specimen denotes: after trial treatment. The sample's treatment or condition label, decoded: LDRT plus nivolumab, ipilimumab, low-dose cyclophosphamide and aspirin (RACIN trial). Donors were enrolled in RACIN, a single-arm phase I dose-escalation trial in which nivolumab, ipilimumab, aspirin, low-dose cyclophosphamide and low-dose radiotherapy were combined. Patients were eligible if they had advanced solid tumors that were TIL-negative. Reading from cysteine to phenylalanine, the CDR3 counts 15 amino acids. The CDR3 DNA has 45 bases and is translated from base 1. Reading the germline V gene (reference sequence) gives CDR1 MNHEY and CDR2 SMNVEV. Trimming takes 4 bases from V and 5 bases from J, and the germline ends sit 17 bases apart.

This sample stems from a study of low-dose radiotherapy and immunotherapy resistance in tumors (dated by TCRdb to 2021 to 2024). Context from the whole study: In Cohort 1, each fraction delivered 0.5 Gy every 2 weeks, and the prescribed total PTV dose was 6.5 Gy. Nivolumab was administered intravenously as a 240 mg flat dose every two weeks, and ipilimumab was administered intravenously at 1 mg/kg every six weeks. Cyclophosphamide 200 mg/m2 was administered intravenously every two weeks, one day before each radiation and immunotherapy administration. Cohort 2 received 1 Gy per fraction every two weeks, with a total of 13 Gy over 26 weeks. No randomization into treatment groups was done for the people taking part in the trial. Starting on cycle 1 day 1, patients took 300 mg of aspirin by mouth once a day for four cycles. The translational analysis covered eight patients: three from the first dose cohort and the first five from the second dose cohort.

The listed sequencing device is Illumina HiSeq 2500. First-strand cDNA was synthesized with Superscript III and a set of TRAV- and TRBV-specific primers, covering both TCRalpha and TCRbeta chains. TCRs were amplified for about 20 PCR cycles with Phusion, using a constant-region primer paired with the adapter attached to the V primers. Amplification of the isolated mRNA was done with the MessageAmp II aRNA Amplification Kit, which involved a roughly 15-hour in vitro transcription at 37 degrees C. The Dynabeads mRNA DIRECT Purification Kit was used to isolate the mRNA for TCR sequencing. Indexed Illumina adapters were added in a second roughly 25-cycle Phusion PCR, and the resulting products were purified with AMPure XP beads. For the original study's pipeline: Using custom Perl scripts, TCR sequences encoding the same protein were pooled, out-of-frame sequences were removed, and the abundance of each clonotype was computed. The analysis excluded TCR sequences that were supported by just one read. Shannon entropy, Gini index, clonality, richness, and the frequency of TCRs shared between repertoires were included as repertoire metrics. In-frame beta chains were kept once TCRdb had trimmed the public reads at Q25 with fastp and called clones with MiXCR. Rows with a matching CDR3 protein are joined into one entry that keeps the most common DNA and genes. These V and J calls derive from TCRdb rather than the authors' analysis. This sample is represented by 75,000 to 95,000 distinct CDR3 sequences; 20% to 25% of them were singletons. 13% of the sample rests with the top ten.

The source was PBMCs, collected after low-dose radiotherapy plus immunotherapy. The TCR comes from a female donor with ovarian cancer. The rearrangement combines TRBV27 with TRBJ1-1, and possibly TRBD1, on 6 matching bases. The DNA sequence is TGTGCCAGCAGTTATACAGGGATGAGGTGGACTGAAGCTTTCTTT. This is translated as CASSYTGMRWTEAFF.